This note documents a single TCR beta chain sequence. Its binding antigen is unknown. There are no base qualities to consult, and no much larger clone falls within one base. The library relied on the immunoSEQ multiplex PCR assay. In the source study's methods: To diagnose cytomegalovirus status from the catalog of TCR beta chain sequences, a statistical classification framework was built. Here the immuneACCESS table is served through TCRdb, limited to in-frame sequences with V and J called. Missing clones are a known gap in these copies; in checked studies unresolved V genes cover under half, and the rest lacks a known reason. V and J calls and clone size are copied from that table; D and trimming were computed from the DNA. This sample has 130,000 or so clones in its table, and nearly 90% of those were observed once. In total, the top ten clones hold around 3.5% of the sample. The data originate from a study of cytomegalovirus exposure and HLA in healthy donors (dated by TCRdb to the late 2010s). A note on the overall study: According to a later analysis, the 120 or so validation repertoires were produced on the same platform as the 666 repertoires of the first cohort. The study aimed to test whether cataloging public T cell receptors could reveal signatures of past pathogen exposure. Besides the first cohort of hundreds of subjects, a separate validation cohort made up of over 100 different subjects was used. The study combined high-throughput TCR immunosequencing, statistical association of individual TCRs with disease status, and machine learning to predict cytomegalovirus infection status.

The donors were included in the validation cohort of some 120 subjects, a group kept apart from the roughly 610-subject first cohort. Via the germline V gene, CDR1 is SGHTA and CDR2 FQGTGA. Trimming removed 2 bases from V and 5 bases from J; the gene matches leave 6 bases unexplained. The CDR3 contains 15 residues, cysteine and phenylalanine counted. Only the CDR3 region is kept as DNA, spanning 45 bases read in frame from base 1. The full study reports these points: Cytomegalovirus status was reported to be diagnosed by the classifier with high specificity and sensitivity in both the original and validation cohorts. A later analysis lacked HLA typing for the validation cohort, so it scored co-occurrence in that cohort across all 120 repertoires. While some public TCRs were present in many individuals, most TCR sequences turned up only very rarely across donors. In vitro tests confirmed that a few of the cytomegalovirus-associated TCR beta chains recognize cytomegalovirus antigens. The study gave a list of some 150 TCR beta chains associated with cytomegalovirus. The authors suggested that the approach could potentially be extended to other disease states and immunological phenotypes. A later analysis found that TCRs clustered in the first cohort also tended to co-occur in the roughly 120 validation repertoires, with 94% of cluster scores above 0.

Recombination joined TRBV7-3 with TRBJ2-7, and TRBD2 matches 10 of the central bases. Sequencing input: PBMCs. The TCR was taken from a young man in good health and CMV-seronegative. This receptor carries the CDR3 CASSLVAGGPHEQYF. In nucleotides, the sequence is TGTGCCAGCAGCTTAGTAGCGGGGGGCCCCCACGAGCAGTACTTC.